This is a list of T cell receptor beta chains from one sample in a study of T-cell memory formation after mild COVID-19. Each CDR3 protein gets one entry after TCRdb re-called the 5' RACE reads with MiXCR. The profile shows 350,000 to 450,000 distinct CDR3 sequences, over 13% of them singletons. The sample consisted of PBMCs or a T cell subset sorted from them (not recorded which). The receptors were gathered from a man aged 18 to 30 who had mild COVID-19 (a few samples of this study predate the infection). Cell type and time point are not known. Each CDR3 is given with its conserved first and last residue. The D gene is left open where the match is weak. Rows give clone size only sometimes, using once, few, many, or a class for an expanded clone.

>TRBV12-3/TRBV12-4|few|NA|TRBJ1-2|12
TGTGCCAGCAGCCCGAACGGGGATGGCTACACCTTC
CASSPNGDGYTF
>TRBV7-8|few|NA|TRBJ2-1|14
TGTGCCAGCAGCTTATCAGCGGGTGGAAATGAGCAGTTCTTC
CASSLSAGGNEQFF
>TRBV5-1|many|NA|TRBJ1-1|13
TGCGCCAGCAGCTCTTTTATGAACACTGAAGCTTTCTTT
CASSSFMNTEAFF
>TRBV10-3|NA|NA|TRBJ2-1|12
TGTGCCATCAGGGACGACAGGCGATGGCAGTTCTTC
CAIRDDRRWQFF
>TRBV9|few|NA|TRBJ2-5|15
TGTGCCAGCAGCCCCTGGGTGGGTGGCCAAGAGACCCAGTACTTC
CASSPWVGGQETQYF
>TRBV4-1|NA|TRBD1|TRBJ2-7|16
TGCGCCAGCAGCCAAGTACCGGGACAGGGGACGTACGAGCAGTACTTC
CASSQVPGQGTYEQYF
>TRBV15|NA|NA|TRBJ1-1|14
TGTGCCACCAGCAGGTACCTTTCGAACACTGAAGCTTTCTTT
CATSRYLSNTEAFF
>TRBV7-9|few|NA|TRBJ1-2|12
TGTGCCAGCAATGAGGGTTACTATGGCTACACCTTC
CASNEGYYGYTF
>TRBV2|many|NA|TRBJ2-7|12
TGTGCCAGCAGGGACAGAGCCTACGAGCAGTACTTC
CASRDRAYEQYF
>TRBV5-1|many|NA|TRBJ2-5|13
TGTGCCAGCAGCTTACAGGGAGAAGAGACCCAGTACTTC
CASSLQGEETQYF
>TRBV7-3|few|NA|TRBJ1-2|14
TGTGCCAGCAGCTTAAGGCCAGGAGAAAATGGCTACACCTTC
CASSLRPGENGYTF
>TRBV4-3|few|NA|TRBJ1-2|15
TGCGCCAGCAGCCAAGCACTGGGGCCCTTCTATGGCTACACCTTC
CASSQALGPFYGYTF
>TRBV7-8|NA|NA|TRBJ2-7|14
TGTGCCAGCAGCTTAGAGTTGCAAACCTACGAGCAGTACTTC
CASSLELQTYEQYF
>TRBV6-5|few|NA|TRBJ2-3|15
TGTGCCAGCAGGACGACACAGGTCTACCTTGATACGCAGTATTTT
CASRTTQVYLDTQYF
>TRBV5-1|NA|NA|TRBJ2-1|15
TGCGCCAGCAGCTTGATTGCAGGGTCCCACAATGAGCAGTTCTTC
CASSLIAGSHNEQFF
>TRBV4-2|few|NA|TRBJ2-5|15
TGTGCCAGCAGCCAAGTGGGGGGGGGCCCCGAGACCCAGTACTTC
CASSQVGGGPETQYF
>TRBV20-1|few|NA|TRBJ2-3|13
TGCAGTGCTAGGGCTGGACCGCGGGATACGCAGTATTTT
CSARAGPRDTQYF
>TRBV10-3|NA|NA|TRBJ2-7|11
TGTGCCATCAGTGAGTCACGGGTGAAGTACTTC
CAISESRVKYF
>TRBV24-1|few|NA|TRBJ2-2|17
TGTGCCACCAGTGATTTTACGTGGCAGACGAACACCGGGGAGCTGTTTTTT
CATSDFTWQTNTGELFF
>TRBV10-3|few|NA|TRBJ2-1|12
TGTGCCATCAGTGCTGGAGCGAATGAGCAGTTCTTC
CAISAGANEQFF
>TRBV25-1|NA|NA|TRBJ2-7|14
TGTGCCAGCCGTCGGGACGATAGCTCCTACGAGCAGTACTTC
CASRRDDSSYEQYF
>TRBV12-3/TRBV12-4|NA|NA|TRBJ1-4|15
TGTGCCAGCAGTTTTGTCTATGCAACTAATGAAAAACTGTTTTTT
CASSFVYATNEKLFF
>TRBV5-4|NA|TRBD2|TRBJ2-7|16
TGTGCCAGCAGCTTGGCTCCGGGACTAGGCTACTACGAGCAGTACTTC
CASSLAPGLGYYEQYF
>TRBV11-2|few|TRBD1|TRBJ2-3|16
TGTGCCAGCAGCTTAGGACAGGGGGCTTTCGCAGATACGCAGTATTTT
CASSLGQGAFADTQYF
>TRBV11-2|few|NA|TRBJ2-2|13
TGTGCCAGCAGCTTAACTGACACCGGGGAGCTGTTTTTT
CASSLTDTGELFF
>TRBV3-1|NA|NA|TRBJ2-5|17
TGTGCCAGCAGCCCTACAGGGGAGGGGCACGCCCAAGAGACCCAGTACTTC
CASSPTGEGHAQETQYF
>TRBV2|few|TRBD1|TRBJ1-5|15
TGTGCCAGCAGTGTCGACGCCAGGGGGCATCAGCCCCAGCATTTT
CASSVDARGHQPQHF
>TRBV7-2|many|NA|TRBJ2-2|13
TGTGCCAGCAGCATATATAGTGTCGGGGAGCTGTTTTTT
CASSIYSVGELFF
>TRBV13|NA|NA|TRBJ1-2|16
TGTGCCAGCAGCTTAGGCACACTGGACGGGAACTATGGCTACACCTTC
CASSLGTLDGNYGYTF
>TRBV5-1|few|NA|TRBJ2-3|14
TGCGCCAGCAGCTTGGGGACGACCACAGATACGCAGTATTTT
CASSLGTTTDTQYF
>TRBV7-2|NA|NA|TRBJ2-3|15
TGTGCCAGCAGCTTCCCGACAGGCGGAGCAGATACGCAGTATTTT
CASSFPTGGADTQYF
>TRBV20-1|NA|NA|TRBJ2-7|12
TGCAGTGCTGTGGACCGATACTACGAGCAGTACTTC
CSAVDRYYEQYF
>TRBV2|few|TRBD2|TRBJ2-7|16
TGTGCCAGCAGCGACTCTCCGGGACTAGCGGTTTACGAGCAGTACTTC
CASSDSPGLAVYEQYF
>TRBV4-2|few|TRBD2|TRBJ2-1|16
TGTGCCAGCAGCCAACGGACTAGCGGCTCCTACAATGAGCAGTTCTTC
CASSQRTSGSYNEQFF
>TRBV6-5|few|TRBD2|TRBJ2-3|15
TGTGCCAGCAGTTGGGCTAGCGGGGGAGGGGATACGCAGTATTTT
CASSWASGGGDTQYF
>TRBV7-8|many|NA|TRBJ2-5|15
TGTGCCAGCAGCTCCCTGGGGGGCAGCGGGGAGACCCAGTACTTC
CASSSLGGSGETQYF
>TRBV7-3|NA|NA|TRBJ2-2|13
TGTGCCAGCAGCTCCGGGACCACCGGGGAGCTGTTTTTT
CASSSGTTGELFF
>TRBV7-9|few|NA|TRBJ2-3|16
TGTGCCAGCGAGAGGGAAGTGTGGCAGGCGCTTGATACGCAGTATTTT
CASEREVWQALDTQYF
>TRBV20-1|NA|NA|TRBJ1-5|13
TGCAGTGCTGCTTTAGGGTCGGGTCAGCCCCAGCATTTT
CSAALGSGQPQHF
>TRBV21-1|NA|NA|TRBJ2-1|12
TGTGCCAGCAGCATCCCGTCGACTGAGCAGTTCTTC
CASSIPSTEQFF
>TRBV6-6|few|TRBD1|TRBJ1-2|12
TGTGCCAGCAGTTACGACAGGGGCGGCTACACCTTC
CASSYDRGGYTF
>TRBV12-3/TRBV12-4|NA|TRBD2|TRBJ2-1|15
TGTGCCAGCACCCCCCTAGCGGGGGCCATAAATGAGCAGTTCTTC
CASTPLAGAINEQFF
>TRBV5-1|many|NA|TRBJ2-7|14
TGCGCCAGCAGCTTGGCCTGGGCGCGGGACGAGCAGTACTTC
CASSLAWARDEQYF
>TRBV5-5|NA|NA|TRBJ1-5|16
TGTGCCAGCAGCTTGGCTTGGGGCGAGGCGTATCAGCCCCAGCATTTT
CASSLAWGEAYQPQHF
>TRBV7-2|few|NA|TRBJ1-6|16
TGTGCCAGCAGCTTGCCGGGGTATTTGGAAGGTTCACCCCTCCACTTT
CASSLPGYLEGSPLHF
>TRBV15|few|NA|TRBJ2-2|14
TGTGCCACCAGCCCCGGAGAGAACACCGGGGAGCTGTTTTTT
CATSPGENTGELFF
>TRBV6-5|few|NA|TRBJ1-1|16
TGTGCCAGCAGTTACTCGACGGGGGGCTCGAAAACTGAAGCTTTCTTT
CASSYSTGGSKTEAFF
>TRBV19|few|TRBD1|TRBJ1-1|16
TGTGCCAGTAGTATATCCCCGGCAGGGGGGAACACTGAAGCTTTCTTT
CASSISPAGGNTEAFF
>TRBV7-2|few|NA|TRBJ2-3|14
TGTGCCAGCAGCTTAGCTTTGAGGACAGATACGCAGTATTTT
CASSLALRTDTQYF
>TRBV7-2|few|TRBD1|TRBJ1-6|15
TGTGCCAGCAGCATTGGGGACAGGGTCTATTCACCCCTCCACTTT
CASSIGDRVYSPLHF
>TRBV11-3|few|NA|TRBJ1-5|14
TGTGCCAGCAGAAAGACAGATAGCAATCAGCCCCAGCATTTT
CASRKTDSNQPQHF
>TRBV12-3/TRBV12-4|NA|NA|TRBJ1-1|14
TGTGCCAGCAGGACTAACGGGGGGGCCCCTGAAGCTTTCTTT
CASRTNGGAPEAFF
>TRBV5-1|NA|NA|TRBJ1-5|11
TGCGCCAGCAGCTTGAGGCATCCCCAGCATTTT
CASSLRHPQHF